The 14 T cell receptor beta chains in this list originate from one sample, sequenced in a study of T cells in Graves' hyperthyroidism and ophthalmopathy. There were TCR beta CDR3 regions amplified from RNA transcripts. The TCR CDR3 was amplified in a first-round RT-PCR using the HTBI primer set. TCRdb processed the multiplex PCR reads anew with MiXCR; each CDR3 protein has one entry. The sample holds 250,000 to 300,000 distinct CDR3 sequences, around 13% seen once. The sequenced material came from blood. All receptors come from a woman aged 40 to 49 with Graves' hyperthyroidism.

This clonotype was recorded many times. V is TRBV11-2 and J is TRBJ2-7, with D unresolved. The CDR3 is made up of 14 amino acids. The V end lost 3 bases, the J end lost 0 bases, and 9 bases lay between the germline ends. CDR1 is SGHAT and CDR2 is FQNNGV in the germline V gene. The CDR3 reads CASSLPIVSYEQYF. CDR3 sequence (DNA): TGTGCCAGCAGCTTGCCCATTGTCTCCTACGAGCAGTACTTC.

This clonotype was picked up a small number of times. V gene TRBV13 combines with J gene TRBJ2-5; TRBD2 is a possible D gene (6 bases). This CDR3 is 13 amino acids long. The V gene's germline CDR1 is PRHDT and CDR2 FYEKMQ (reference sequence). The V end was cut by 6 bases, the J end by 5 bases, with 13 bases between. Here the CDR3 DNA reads TGTGCCAGCAGGCGGAGGGCCGAGGAGACCCAGTACTTC. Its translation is CASRRRAEETQYF. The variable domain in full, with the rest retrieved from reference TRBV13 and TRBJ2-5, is AAGVIQSPRHLIKEKRETATLKCYPIPRHDTVYWYQQGPGQDPQFLISFYEKMQSDKGSIPDRFSAQQFSDYHSELNMSSLELGDSALYFCASRRRAEETQYFGPGTRLLVL.

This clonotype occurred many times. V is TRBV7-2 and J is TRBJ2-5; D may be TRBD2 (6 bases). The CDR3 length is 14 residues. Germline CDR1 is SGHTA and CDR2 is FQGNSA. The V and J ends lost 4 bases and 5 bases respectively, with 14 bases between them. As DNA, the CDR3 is TGTGCCAGCAGCTCCCCGCGGGGCACGGAGACCCAGTACTTC. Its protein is CASSSPRGTETQYF.

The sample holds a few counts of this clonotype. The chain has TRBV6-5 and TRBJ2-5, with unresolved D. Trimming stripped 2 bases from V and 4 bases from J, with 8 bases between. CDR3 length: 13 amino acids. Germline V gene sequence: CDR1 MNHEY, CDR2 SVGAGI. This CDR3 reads CASSYGSPETQYF. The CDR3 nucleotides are TGTGCCAGCAGTTACGGAAGCCCAGAGACCCAGTACTTC.

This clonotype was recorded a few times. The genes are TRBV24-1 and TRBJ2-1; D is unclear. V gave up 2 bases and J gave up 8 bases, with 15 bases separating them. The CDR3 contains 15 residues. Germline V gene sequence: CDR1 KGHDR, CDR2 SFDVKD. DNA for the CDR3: TGTGCCACCAGTGATTCCCGTTCGAATTGGGATGAGCAGTTCTTC. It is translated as CATSDSRSNWDEQFF.

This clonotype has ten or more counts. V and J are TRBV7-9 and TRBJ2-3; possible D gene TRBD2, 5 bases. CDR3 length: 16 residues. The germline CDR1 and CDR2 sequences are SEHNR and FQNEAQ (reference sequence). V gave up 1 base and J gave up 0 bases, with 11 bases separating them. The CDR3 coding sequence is TGTGCCAGCAGCTTAGTCGGTAGCGCAAGCACAGATACGCAGTATTTT. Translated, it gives CASSLVGSASTDTQYF.

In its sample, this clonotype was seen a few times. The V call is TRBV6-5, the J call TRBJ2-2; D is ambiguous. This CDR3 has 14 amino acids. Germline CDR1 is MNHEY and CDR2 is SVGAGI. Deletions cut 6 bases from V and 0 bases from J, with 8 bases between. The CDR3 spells CASRGFSNTGELFF. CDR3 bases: TGTGCCAGCAGGGGGTTTTCGAACACCGGGGAGCTGTTTTTT.

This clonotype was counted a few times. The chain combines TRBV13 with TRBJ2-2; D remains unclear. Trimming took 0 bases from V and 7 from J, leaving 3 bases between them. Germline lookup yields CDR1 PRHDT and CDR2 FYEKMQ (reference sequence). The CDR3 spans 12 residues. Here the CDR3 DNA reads TGTGCCAGCAGCTTAGGCTTCGGGGAGCTGTTTTTT. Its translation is CASSLGFGELFF.

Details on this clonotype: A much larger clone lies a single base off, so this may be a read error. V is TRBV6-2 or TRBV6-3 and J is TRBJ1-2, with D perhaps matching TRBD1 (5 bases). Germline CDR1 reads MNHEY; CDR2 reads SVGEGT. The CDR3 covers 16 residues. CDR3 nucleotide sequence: TGTGCCAGCAGTTCCCCCGACAACCCTGGGGGTTATGGCTACATCTTC. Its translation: CASSSPDNPGGYGYIF.

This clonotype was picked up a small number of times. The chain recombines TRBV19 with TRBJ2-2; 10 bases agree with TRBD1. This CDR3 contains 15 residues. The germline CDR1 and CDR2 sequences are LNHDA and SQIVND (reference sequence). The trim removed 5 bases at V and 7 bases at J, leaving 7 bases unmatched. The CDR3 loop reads CASSSDRGRIGELFF. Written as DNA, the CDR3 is TGTGCCAGTAGTTCCGACAGGGGGCGTATCGGGGAGCTGTTTTTT.

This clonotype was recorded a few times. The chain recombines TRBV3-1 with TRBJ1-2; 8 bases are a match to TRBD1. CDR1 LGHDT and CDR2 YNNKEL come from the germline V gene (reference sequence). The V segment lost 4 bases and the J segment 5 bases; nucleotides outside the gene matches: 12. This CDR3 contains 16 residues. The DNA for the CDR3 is TGTGCCAGCAGCCTAACTCCGGGACAGGAGAGATATGGCTACACCTTC. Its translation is CASSLTPGQERYGYTF.

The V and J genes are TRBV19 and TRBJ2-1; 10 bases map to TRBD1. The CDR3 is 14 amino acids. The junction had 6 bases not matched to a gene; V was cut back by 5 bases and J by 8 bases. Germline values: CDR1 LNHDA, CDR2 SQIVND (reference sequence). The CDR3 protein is CASSGRDRGHEQFF. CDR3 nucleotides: TGTGCCAGTAGTGGGAGGGACAGGGGCCATGAGCAGTTCTTC.

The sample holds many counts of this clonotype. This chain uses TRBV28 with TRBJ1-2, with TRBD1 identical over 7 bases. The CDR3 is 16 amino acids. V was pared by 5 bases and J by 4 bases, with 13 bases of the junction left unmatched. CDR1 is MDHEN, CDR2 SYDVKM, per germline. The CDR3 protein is CASSRSDRVYSYGYTF. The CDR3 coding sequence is TGTGCCAGCAGTCGATCCGACAGGGTTTATAGCTATGGCTACACCTTC.

In nucleotides, the CDR3 is TGTGCCAGCAGACCGGGACTAGCGGGCTACGTGGAAGCTTTCTTT. Amino acid sequence: CASRPGLAGYVEAFF. The V and J genes are TRBV2 and TRBJ1-1; a possible D gene is TRBD1 (5 bases). The V and J ends lost 6 bases and 8 bases respectively, with 22 bases between them. CDR1 and CDR2 from the germline V gene are SNHLY and FYNNEI. CDR3 size: 15 residues.